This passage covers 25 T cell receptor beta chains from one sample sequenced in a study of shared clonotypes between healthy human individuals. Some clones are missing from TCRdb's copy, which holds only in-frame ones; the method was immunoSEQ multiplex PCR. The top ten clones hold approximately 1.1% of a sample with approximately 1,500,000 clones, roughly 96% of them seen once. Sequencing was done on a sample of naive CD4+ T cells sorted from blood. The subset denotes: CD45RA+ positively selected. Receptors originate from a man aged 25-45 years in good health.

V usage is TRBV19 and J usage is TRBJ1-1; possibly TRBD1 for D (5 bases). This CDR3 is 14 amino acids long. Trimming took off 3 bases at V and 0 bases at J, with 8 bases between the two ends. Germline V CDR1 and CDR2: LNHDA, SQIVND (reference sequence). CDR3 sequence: CASSIGQMNTEAFF. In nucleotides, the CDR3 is TGTGCCAGTAGTATCGGACAAATGAACACTGAAGCTTTCTTT.

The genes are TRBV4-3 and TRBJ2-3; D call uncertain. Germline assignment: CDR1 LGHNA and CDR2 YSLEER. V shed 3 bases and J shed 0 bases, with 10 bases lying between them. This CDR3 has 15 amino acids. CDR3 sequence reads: CASSQSPSSTDTQYF. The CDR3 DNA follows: TGCGCCAGCAGCCAGAGCCCCTCTAGCACAGATACGCAGTATTTT.

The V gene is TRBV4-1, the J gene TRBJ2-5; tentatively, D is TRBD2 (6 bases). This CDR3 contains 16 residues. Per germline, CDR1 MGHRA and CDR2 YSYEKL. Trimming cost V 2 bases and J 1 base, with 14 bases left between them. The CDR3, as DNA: TGCGCCAGCAGCCAAATCGGGACTCAATTCCAAGAGACCCAGTACTTC. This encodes CASSQIGTQFQETQYF.

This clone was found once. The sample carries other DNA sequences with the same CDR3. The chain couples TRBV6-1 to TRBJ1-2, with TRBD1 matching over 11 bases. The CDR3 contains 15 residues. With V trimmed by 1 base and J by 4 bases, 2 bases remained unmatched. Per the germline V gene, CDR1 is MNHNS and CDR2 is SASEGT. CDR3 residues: CASSEGTGGGYGYTF. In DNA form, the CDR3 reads TGTGCCAGCAGTGAAGGGACAGGGGGCGGCTATGGCTACACCTTC.

The CDR3: CASTTERRTGELFF. The CDR3 nucleotides are TGTGCCAGCACGACAGAACGGCGCACCGGGGAGCTGTTTTTT. V usage is TRBV2 and J usage is TRBJ2-2; tentatively, D is TRBD1 (5 bases). The length of the CDR3 is 14 residues. V dropped 7 bases and J dropped 4 bases, with 13 bases sitting between them. Germline-derived CDR1 and CDR2 are SNHLY and FYNNEI.

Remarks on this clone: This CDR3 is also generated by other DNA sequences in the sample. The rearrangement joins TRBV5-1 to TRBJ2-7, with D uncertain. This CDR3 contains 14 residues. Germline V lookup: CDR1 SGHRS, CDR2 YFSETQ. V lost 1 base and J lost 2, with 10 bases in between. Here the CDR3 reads CASSLLGQAYEQYF. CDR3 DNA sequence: TGCGCCAGCAGCTTGCTGGGCCAGGCCTACGAGCAGTACTTC. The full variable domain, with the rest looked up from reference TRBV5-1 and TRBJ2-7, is KAGVTQTPRYLIKTRGQQVTLSCSPISGHRSVSWYQQTPGQGLQFLFEYFSETQRNKGNFPGRFSGRQFSNSRSEMNVSTLELGDSALYLCASSLLGQAYEQYFGPGTRLTVT.

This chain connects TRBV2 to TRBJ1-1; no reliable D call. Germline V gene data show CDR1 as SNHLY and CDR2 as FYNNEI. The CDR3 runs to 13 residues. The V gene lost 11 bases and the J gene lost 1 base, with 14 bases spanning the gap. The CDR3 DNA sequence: TGTGCCGGCTCATACGAACAGAACACTGAAGCTTTCTTT. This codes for CAGSYEQNTEAFF.

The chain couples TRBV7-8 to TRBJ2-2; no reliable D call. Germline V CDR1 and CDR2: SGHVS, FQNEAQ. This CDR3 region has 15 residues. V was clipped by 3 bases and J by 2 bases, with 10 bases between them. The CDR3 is CASSFFAANTGELFF. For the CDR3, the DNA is TGTGCCAGCAGCTTCTTTGCGGCAAACACCGGGGAGCTGTTTTTT. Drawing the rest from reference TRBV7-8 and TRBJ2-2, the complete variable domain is GAGVSQSPRYKVAKRGQDVALRCDPISGHVSLFWYQQALGQGPEFLTYFQNEAQLDKSGLPSDRFFAERPEGSVSTLKIQRTQQEDSAVYLCASSFFAANTGELFFGEGSRLTVL.

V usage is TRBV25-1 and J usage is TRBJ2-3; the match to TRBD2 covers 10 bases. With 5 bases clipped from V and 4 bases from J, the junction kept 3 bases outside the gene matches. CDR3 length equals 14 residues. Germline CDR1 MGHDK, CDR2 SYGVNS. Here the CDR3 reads CASSPSGRSDTQYF. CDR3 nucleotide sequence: TGTGCCAGCAGTCCTAGCGGGAGATCAGATACGCAGTATTTT.

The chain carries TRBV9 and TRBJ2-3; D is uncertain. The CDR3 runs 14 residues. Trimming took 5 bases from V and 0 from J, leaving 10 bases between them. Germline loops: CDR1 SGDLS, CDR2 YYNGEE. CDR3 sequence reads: CASSNVMSTDTQYF. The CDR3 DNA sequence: TGTGCCAGCAGTAATGTTATGAGCACAGATACGCAGTATTTT.

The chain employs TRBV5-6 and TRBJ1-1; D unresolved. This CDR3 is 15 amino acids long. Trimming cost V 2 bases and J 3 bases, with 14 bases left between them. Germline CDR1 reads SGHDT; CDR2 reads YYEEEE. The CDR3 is CASSLSKGWDTEAFF. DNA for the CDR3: TGTGCCAGCAGCTTATCAAAGGGTTGGGACACTGAAGCTTTCTTT.

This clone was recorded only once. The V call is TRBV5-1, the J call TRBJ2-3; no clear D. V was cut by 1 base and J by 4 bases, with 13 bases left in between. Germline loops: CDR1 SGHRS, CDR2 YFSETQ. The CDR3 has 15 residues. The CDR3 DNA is TGCGCCAGCAGCTTGTTATCGGTTTGTTCAGATACGCAGTATTTT. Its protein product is CASSLLSVCSDTQYF.

The CDR3, as DNA: TGTGCCAGCAGCCAAGAAGGAGGGACAACTAATGAAAAACTGTTTTTT. This translates into CASSQEGGTTNEKLFF. This chain connects TRBV14 to TRBJ1-4; D unresolved. V lost 0 bases and J 0 bases, leaving 8 bases between the germline ends. This CDR3 has 16 amino acids. CDR1 and CDR2 from the germline V gene are SGHDN and FVKESK.

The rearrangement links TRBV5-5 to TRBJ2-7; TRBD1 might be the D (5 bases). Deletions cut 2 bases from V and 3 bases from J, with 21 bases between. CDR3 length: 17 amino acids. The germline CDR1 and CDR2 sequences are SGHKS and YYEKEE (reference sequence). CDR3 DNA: TGTGCCAGCAGCTTAAATCAGTCGTTTAGGGGTTTCTACGAGCAGTACTTC. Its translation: CASSLNQSFRGFYEQYF.

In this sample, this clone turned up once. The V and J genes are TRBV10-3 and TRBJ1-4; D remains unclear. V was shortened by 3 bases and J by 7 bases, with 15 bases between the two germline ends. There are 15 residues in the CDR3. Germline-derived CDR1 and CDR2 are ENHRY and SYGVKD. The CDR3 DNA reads TGTGCCATCAGTGATTCGTGGAGGGTTGGTGAAAAACTGTTTTTT. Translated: CAISDSWRVGEKLFF.

The CDR3, as DNA: TGTGCCAGCCTAAGGGACAGGGAGTACAATGAGCAGTTCTTC. It translates to CASLRDREYNEQFF. The genes are TRBV5-4 and TRBJ2-1, with 9 bases fitting TRBD1. The J segment lost 4 bases and the V segment lost 7 bases, leaving 6 bases of the junction unmatched. This CDR3 has 14 residues. Germline V gene lookup returns CDR1 SGHNT and CDR2 YYREEE (reference sequence).

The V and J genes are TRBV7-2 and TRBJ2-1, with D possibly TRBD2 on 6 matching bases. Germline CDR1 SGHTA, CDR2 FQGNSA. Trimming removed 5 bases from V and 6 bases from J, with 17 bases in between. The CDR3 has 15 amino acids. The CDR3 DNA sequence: TGTGCCAGCAGCGAAAATGTAGCGGAATTCAATGAGCAGTTCTTC. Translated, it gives CASSENVAEFNEQFF. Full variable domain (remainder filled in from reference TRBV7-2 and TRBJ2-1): GAGVSQSPSNKVTEKGKDVELRCDPISGHTALYWYRQSLGQGLEFLIYFQGNSAPDKSGLPSDRFSAERTGGSVSTLTIQRTQQEDSAVYLCASSENVAEFNEQFFGPGTRLTVL.

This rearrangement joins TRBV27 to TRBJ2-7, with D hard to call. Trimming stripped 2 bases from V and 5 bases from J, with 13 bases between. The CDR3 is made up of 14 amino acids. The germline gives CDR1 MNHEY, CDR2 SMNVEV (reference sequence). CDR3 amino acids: CASSLVRSPNEQYF. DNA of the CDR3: TGTGCCAGCAGTTTAGTCAGATCCCCGAACGAGCAGTACTTC.

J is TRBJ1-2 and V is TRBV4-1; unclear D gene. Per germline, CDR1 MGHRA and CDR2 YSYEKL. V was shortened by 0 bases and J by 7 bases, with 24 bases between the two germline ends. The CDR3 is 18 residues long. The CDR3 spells CASSQDRAPAHSIPGYTF. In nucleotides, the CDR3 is TGCGCCAGCAGCCAAGATCGGGCGCCAGCGCACTCTATACCTGGCTACACCTTC.

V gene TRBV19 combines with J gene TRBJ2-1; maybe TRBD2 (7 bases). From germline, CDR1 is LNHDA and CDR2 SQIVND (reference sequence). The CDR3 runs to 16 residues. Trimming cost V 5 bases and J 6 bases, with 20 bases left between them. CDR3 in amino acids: CASSSNVRGGVNEQFF. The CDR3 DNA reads TGTGCCAGTAGTTCAAACGTCAGGGGAGGGGTCAATGAGCAGTTCTTC.

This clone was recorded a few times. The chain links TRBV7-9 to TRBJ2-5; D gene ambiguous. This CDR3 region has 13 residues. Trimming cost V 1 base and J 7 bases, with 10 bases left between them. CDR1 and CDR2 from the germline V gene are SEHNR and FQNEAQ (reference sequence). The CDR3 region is CASSLGQARTQYF. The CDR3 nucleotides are TGTGCCAGCAGCTTAGGTCAGGCGCGGACCCAGTACTTC.

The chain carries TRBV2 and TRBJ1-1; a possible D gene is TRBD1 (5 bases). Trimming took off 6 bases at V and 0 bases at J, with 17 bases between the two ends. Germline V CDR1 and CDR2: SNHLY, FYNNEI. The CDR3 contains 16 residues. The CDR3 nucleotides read TGTGCCAGCAGCGGAGGGGCCCCGGGGATGAACACTGAAGCTTTCTTT. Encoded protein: CASSGGAPGMNTEAFF.

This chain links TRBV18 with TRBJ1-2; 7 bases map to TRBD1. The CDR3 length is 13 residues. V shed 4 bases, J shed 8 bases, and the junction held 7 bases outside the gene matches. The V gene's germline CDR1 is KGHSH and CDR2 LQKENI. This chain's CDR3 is CASSHEGAEGYTF. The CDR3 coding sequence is TGTGCCAGCTCACATGAGGGGGCGGAGGGCTACACCTTC.

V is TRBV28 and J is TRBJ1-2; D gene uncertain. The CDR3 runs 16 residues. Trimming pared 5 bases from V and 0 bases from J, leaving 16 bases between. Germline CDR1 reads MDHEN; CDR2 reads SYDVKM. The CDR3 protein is CASSLGRSRANYGYTF. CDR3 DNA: TGTGCCAGCAGTCTGGGCCGTTCCCGGGCTAACTATGGCTACACCTTC.

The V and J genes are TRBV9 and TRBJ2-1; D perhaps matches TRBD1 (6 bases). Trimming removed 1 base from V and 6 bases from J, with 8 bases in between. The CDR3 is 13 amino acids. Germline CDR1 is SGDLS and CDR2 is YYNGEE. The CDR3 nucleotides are TGTGCCAGCAGCGTATCAGGGGTCAATGAGCAGTTCTTC. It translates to CASSVSGVNEQFF. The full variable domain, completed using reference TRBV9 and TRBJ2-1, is DSGVTQTPKHLITATGQRVTLRCSPRSGDLSVYWYQQSLDQGLQFLIQYYNGEERAKGNILERFSAQQFPDLHSELNLSSLELGDSALYFCASSVSGVNEQFFGPGTRLTVL.